The text below deals with one T cell receptor beta chain. The investigators split CD4+ cells into a CD45RA+ naive subset and a CD45RA-negative memory subset. The sample is drawn from a study of shared clonotypes between healthy human individuals. The overall study: Donor composition was a couple of women and three men, aged 18 to 49.

Method: immunoSEQ multiplex PCR; TCRdb's copy keeps in-frame clones and lacks some. The sample lists approximately 2.4 million clones, approximately 94% occurring once. V dropped 5 bases and J dropped 3 bases, with 11 bases sitting between them. The length of the CDR3 is 14 residues. Per the germline V gene, CDR1 is MNHEY and CDR2 is SVGAGI. The rearrangement uses TRBV6-5 and TRBJ1-5, with a tentative D call TRBD1 (5 bases). This receptor was identified in a man between 18 and 29 years old in good health. The sequenced sample was naive CD4+ T cells sorted from blood. The subset is: CD45RA+ positively selected. Here the CDR3 DNA reads TGTGCCAGCAGTCGTACAGGAAACAATCAGCCCCAGCATTTT. Translated: CASSRTGNNQPQHF.